Below are 3 T cell receptor beta chains sequenced from a single sample in a study of beta chain features in type 1 diabetes. Expressed TCRB transcripts were sequenced because the entire RNA isolate underwent reverse transcription. The assay was immunoSEQ multiplex PCR, and TCRdb's table has in-frame clones only and misses some. Seen here are a few hundred thousand clones, about 32% observed once, and the top ten hold about 0.065%. Sequenced material: naive CD4+ T cells from blood. These receptors all come from a young man in good health.

The genes are TRBV5-1 and TRBJ2-7, with 7 bases lining up with TRBD1. Germline CDR1 reads SGHRS; CDR2 reads YFSETQ. V dropped 1 base and J dropped 7; count of bases not matched to a gene: 11. The CDR3 has 15 amino acids. The CDR3 is CASSLYSTGSFEQYF. CDR3 DNA sequence: TGCGCCAGCAGCTTGTATTCGACAGGGTCGTTTGAGCAGTACTTC. Supplemented by reference TRBV5-1 and TRBJ2-7, the full variable domain reads KAGVTQTPRYLIKTRGQQVTLSCSPISGHRSVSWYQQTPGQGLQFLFEYFSETQRNKGNFPGRFSGRQFSNSRSEMNVSTLELGDSALYLCASSLYSTGSFEQYFGPGTRLTVT.

The chain is built from TRBV5-6 and TRBJ2-3; 8 nucleotides match TRBD1. The CDR3 runs 14 residues. The V gene end was trimmed by 4 bases and the J gene end by 0 bases; junction bases not matched to a gene: 1. Germline CDR1 SGHDT, CDR2 YYEEEE. The CDR3 protein is CASSRQGSTDTQYF. The DNA of the CDR3 is TGTGCCAGCAGCCGACAGGGGAGCACAGATACGCAGTATTTT.

This clone has a handful of counts. The V gene is TRBV29-1, the J gene TRBJ1-2; no clear D gene. Per the germline V gene, CDR1 is SQVTM and CDR2 is ANQGSEA. The CDR3 runs to 13 residues. V gave up 2 bases and J gave up 7 bases, with 14 bases separating them. This CDR3 reads CSVERVYRTGYTF. For the CDR3, the DNA is TGCAGCGTTGAAAGGGTCTACCGTACTGGCTACACCTTC.